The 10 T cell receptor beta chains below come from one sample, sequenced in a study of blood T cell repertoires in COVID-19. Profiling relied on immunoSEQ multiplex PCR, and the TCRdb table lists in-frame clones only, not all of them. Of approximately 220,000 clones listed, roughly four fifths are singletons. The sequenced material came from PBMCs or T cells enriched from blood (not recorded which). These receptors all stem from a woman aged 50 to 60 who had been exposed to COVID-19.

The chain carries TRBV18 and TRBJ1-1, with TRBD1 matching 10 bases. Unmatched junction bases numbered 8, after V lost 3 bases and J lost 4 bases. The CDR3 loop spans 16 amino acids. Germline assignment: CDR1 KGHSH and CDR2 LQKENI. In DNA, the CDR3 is TGTGCCAGCTCACCCCAGACAGGGGGCATCGGCACTGAAGCTTTCTTT. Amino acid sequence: CASSPQTGGIGTEAFF.

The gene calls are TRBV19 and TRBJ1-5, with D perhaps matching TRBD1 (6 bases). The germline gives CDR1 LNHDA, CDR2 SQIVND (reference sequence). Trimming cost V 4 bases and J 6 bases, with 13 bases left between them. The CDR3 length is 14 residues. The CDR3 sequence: CASSSAAGAQPQHF. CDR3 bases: TGTGCCAGTAGTAGTGCGGCAGGGGCTCAGCCCCAGCATTTT. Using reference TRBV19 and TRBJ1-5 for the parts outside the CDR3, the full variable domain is DGGITQSPKYLFRKEGQNVTLSCEQNLNHDAMYWYRQDPGQGLRLIYYSQIVNDFQKGDIAEGYSVSREKKESFPLTVTSAQKNPTAFYLCASSSAAGAQPQHFGDGTRLSIL.

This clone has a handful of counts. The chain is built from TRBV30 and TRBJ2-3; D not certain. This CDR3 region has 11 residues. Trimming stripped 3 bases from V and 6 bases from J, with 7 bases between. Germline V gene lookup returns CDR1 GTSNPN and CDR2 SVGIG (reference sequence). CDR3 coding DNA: TGTGCCTGGAGGTCCCTCGATACGCAGTATTTT. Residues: CAWRSLDTQYF.

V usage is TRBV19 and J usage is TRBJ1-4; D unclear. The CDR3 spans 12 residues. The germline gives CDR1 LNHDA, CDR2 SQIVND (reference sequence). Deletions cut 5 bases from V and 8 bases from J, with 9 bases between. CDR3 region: CASSPRSEKLFF. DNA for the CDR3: TGTGCCAGTAGTCCCCGTTCCGAAAAACTGTTTTTT.

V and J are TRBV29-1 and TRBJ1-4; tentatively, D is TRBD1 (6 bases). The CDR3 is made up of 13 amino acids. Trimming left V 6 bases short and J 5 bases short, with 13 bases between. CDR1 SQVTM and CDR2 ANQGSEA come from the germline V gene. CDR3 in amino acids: CSVGQTPNEKLFF. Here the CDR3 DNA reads TGCAGCGTCGGACAGACTCCCAATGAAAAACTGTTTTTT.

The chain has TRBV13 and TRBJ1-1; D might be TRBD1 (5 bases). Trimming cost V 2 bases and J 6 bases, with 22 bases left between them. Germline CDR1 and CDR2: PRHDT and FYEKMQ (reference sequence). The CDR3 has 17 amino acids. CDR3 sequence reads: CASSLQGGVKNGAEAFF. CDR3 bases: TGTGCCAGCAGCTTACAAGGAGGGGTTAAGAATGGGGCTGAAGCTTTCTTT. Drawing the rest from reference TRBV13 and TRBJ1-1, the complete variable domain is AAGVIQSPRHLIKEKRETATLKCYPIPRHDTVYWYQQGPGQDPQFLISFYEKMQSDKGSIPDRFSAQQFSDYHSELNMSSLELGDSALYFCASSLQGGVKNGAEAFFGQGTRLTVV.

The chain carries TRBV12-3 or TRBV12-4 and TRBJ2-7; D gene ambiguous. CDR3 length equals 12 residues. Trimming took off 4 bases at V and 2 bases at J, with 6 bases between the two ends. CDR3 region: CASSWSPYEQYF. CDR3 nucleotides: TGTGCCAGCAGTTGGAGTCCCTACGAGCAGTACTTC.

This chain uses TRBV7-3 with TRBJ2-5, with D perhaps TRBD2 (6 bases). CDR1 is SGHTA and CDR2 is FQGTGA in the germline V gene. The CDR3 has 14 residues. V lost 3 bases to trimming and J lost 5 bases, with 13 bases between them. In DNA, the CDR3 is TGTGCCAGCAGCTTTGACGGGGGTAGTGAGACCCAGTACTTC. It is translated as CASSFDGGSETQYF.

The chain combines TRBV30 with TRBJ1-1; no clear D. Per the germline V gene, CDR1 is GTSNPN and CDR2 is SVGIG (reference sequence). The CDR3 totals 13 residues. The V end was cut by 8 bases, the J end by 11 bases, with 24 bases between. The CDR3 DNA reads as TGTGCCACCATGCACTGGCCCCCGACCGGGGCTTTCTTT. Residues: CATMHWPPTGAFF.

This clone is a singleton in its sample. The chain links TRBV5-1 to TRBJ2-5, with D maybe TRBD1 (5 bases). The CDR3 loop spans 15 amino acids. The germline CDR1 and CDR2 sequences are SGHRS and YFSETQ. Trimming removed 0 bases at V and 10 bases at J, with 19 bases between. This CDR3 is CASSLGQPTPEDQYF. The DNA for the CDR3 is TGCGCCAGCAGCTTGGGACAGCCTACCCCTGAAGACCAGTACTTC. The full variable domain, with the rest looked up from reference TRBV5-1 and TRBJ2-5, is KAGVTQTPRYLIKTRGQQVTLSCSPISGHRSVSWYQQTPGQGLQFLFEYFSETQRNKGNFPGRFSGRQFSNSRSEMNVSTLELGDSALYLCASSLGQPTPEDQYFGPGTRLLVL.